One and the same sample provided the 21 T cell receptor beta chains below, sequenced in a study of T cell responses to AZD1222 COVID-19 vaccine. TCRdb's table, derived via immunoSEQ multiplex PCR, lists solely in-frame clones and lacks some. The sample records about 94,000 clones, more than 70% being singletons. The sample in question was peripheral blood, obtained on day 0 of AZD1222 vaccination. These receptors were obtained from an adult in good health.

The chain links TRBV28 to TRBJ1-4; D gene unclear. Trimming pared 6 bases from V and 3 bases from J, leaving 17 bases between. Germline V gives CDR1 MDHEN, CDR2 SYDVKM. CDR3 length: 16 residues. CDR3 protein: CASSQSGELSNEKLFF. CDR3 coding DNA: TGTGCCAGCAGCCAAAGCGGGGAGCTATCTAATGAAAAACTGTTTTTT. Full variable domain (rest looked up from reference TRBV28 and TRBJ1-4): DVKVTQSSRYLVKRTGEKVFLECVQDMDHENMFWYRQDPGLGLRLIYFSYDVKMKEKGDIPEGYSVSREKKERFSLILESASTNQTSMYLCASSQSGELSNEKLFFGSGTQLSVL.

The chain carries TRBV6-5 and TRBJ1-2; tentative D call: TRBD1 (6 bases). Trimming cost V 3 bases and J 4 bases, with 9 bases left between them. The germline V gene encodes CDR1 MNHEY and CDR2 SVGAGI. The CDR3 is 13 residues long. CDR3 DNA: TGTGCCAGCAGTTATGGGACACCCTATGGCTACACCTTC. Translation gives CASSYGTPYGYTF.

The J gene is TRBJ1-1, the V gene TRBV6-5; a possible D gene is TRBD1 (6 bases). Germline V gene lookup returns CDR1 MNHEY and CDR2 SVGAGI. The CDR3 spans 13 residues. V shed 10 bases and J shed 3 bases, with 15 bases lying between them. The CDR3 DNA is TGTGCCATAGGGGGAGAGTTATACACTGAAGCTTTCTTT. Protein product: CAIGGELYTEAFF.

The chain carries TRBV28 and TRBJ1-1, with 7 bases aligning to TRBD1. Germline V gene data show CDR1 as MDHEN and CDR2 as SYDVKM. V lost 4 bases, J lost 5 bases, and 10 bases stayed unmatched. The CDR3 length is 15 residues. The DNA of the CDR3 is TGTGCCAGCAGTTACGCAGGGGGGTTTGGTACTGAAGCTTTCTTT. It translates to CASSYAGGFGTEAFF.

The chain recombines TRBV18 with TRBJ1-6; D perhaps matches TRBD1 (5 bases). CDR1 is KGHSH and CDR2 is LQKENI in the germline V gene. The ends were cut back, 4 bases at V and 8 bases at J, with 15 bases in the middle. CDR3 length: 15 residues. The CDR3 nucleotides are TGTGCCAGCTCACTTAGGCAGGGCCAGGATTCACCCCTCCACTTT. Translated, it gives CASSLRQGQDSPLHF.

This sequence joins TRBV9 and TRBJ1-1, with TRBD1 matching 9 bases. The CDR3 spans 16 residues. V was clipped by 0 bases and J by 3 bases; unmatched bases: 6. Germline values: CDR1 SGDLS, CDR2 YYNGEE. The CDR3 DNA reads as TGTGCCAGCAGCGTAGGAGGGACAGGGTTGGACACTGAAGCTTTCTTT. Translation gives CASSVGGTGLDTEAFF.

This rearrangement joins TRBV5-1 to TRBJ2-7; TRBD1 matches at 7 bases. The CDR3 is 16 residues long. Germline CDR1 SGHRS, CDR2 YFSETQ. With V trimmed by 2 bases and J by 3 bases, 11 bases remained unmatched. The CDR3 sequence: CASSFLLRRTGYEQYF. CDR3 bases: TGCGCCAGCAGCTTCCTACTCCGCCGGACAGGCTACGAGCAGTACTTC.

This clone was recorded once. The V call is TRBV4-3, the J call TRBJ2-5; D gene uncertain. This CDR3 has 13 residues. Trimming took off 0 bases at V and 4 bases at J, with 6 bases between the two ends. Germline V gene lookup returns CDR1 LGHNA and CDR2 YSLEER. The CDR3 here is CASSQDTRETQYF. The CDR3 DNA reads TGCGCCAGCAGCCAAGATACGCGAGAGACCCAGTACTTC.

The gene calls are TRBV3-1 (or the pseudogene TRBV3-2) and TRBJ1-1; tentatively, D is TRBD1 (5 bases). V gave up 2 bases and J gave up 1 base, with 8 bases separating them. Germline V gives CDR1 LGHDT, CDR2 YNNKEL (reference sequence). The CDR3 loop spans 14 amino acids. CDR3 protein: CASSQSQGNTEAFF. The CDR3, as DNA: TGTGCCAGCAGCCAAAGCCAGGGGAACACTGAAGCTTTCTTT.

The J gene is TRBJ2-5, the V gene TRBV15; the D gene could be TRBD1 or TRBD2 (6 bases each). CDR3 length equals 15 residues. Trimming shortened V by 0 bases and J by 5 bases, and 13 bases separated the two germline ends. Germline assignment: CDR1 LNHNV and CDR2 YYDKDF (reference sequence). The CDR3 nucleotides are TGTGCCACCAGCAGAGATTGGGGGGCCAAGGAGACCCAGTACTTC. Its protein product is CATSRDWGAKETQYF.

CDR3 loop: CASSVRGATDTQYF. The CDR3 DNA reads as TGTGCCAGCAGCGTAAGGGGGGCGACAGATACGCAGTATTTT. The rearrangement joins TRBV9 to TRBJ2-3; D possibly uses TRBD1 or TRBD2 (6 bases each). The germline gives CDR1 SGDLS, CDR2 YYNGEE. This CDR3 is built from 14 residues. V was pared by 1 base and J by 3 bases, with 9 bases between.

The CDR3 protein is CASSSQGEQYF. CDR3 DNA: TGTGCCAGCAGCTCCCAGGGCGAGCAGTACTTC. This chain connects TRBV5-4 to TRBJ2-7; TRBD1 might be the D (5 bases). The CDR3 is 11 amino acids. Deletions cut 3 bases from V and 6 bases from J, with 7 bases between. Looked up from germline, CDR1 is SGHNT and CDR2 is YYREEE (reference sequence).

V usage is TRBV29-1 and J usage is TRBJ1-1, with 7 bases fitting TRBD1. J was trimmed by 1 base and V by 6 bases; bases with no gene match: 11. The V gene's germline CDR1 is SQVTM and CDR2 ANQGSEA. This CDR3 is 15 amino acids long. The CDR3 sequence is CSVINTGQANTEAFF. Here the CDR3 DNA reads TGCAGCGTCATAAATACCGGACAGGCGAACACTGAAGCTTTCTTT.

This chain uses TRBV7-8 with TRBJ2-3, with 10 nucleotides matching TRBD2. V lost 1 base to trimming and J lost 4 bases; unmatched junction nucleotides: 5. Per germline, CDR1 SGHVS and CDR2 FQNEAQ. This CDR3 is 16 amino acids long. DNA of the CDR3: TGTGCCAGCAGCTTAGGGGATAGCGGGGGGCCAGATACGCAGTATTTT. It translates to CASSLGDSGGPDTQYF.

The V gene is TRBV6-5, the J gene TRBJ1-6; 7 bases map to TRBD1. This CDR3 has 15 residues. Per the germline V gene, CDR1 is MNHEY and CDR2 is SVGAGI. V was clipped by 2 bases and J by 7 bases; unmatched bases: 5. CDR3 region: CASSYQGGGNSPLHF. Written as DNA, the CDR3 is TGTGCCAGCAGTTACCAGGGGGGAGGGAATTCACCCCTCCACTTT.

The rearrangement links TRBV5-1 to TRBJ2-3; tentatively, D is TRBD1 (5 bases). The V end lost 0 bases, the J end lost 7 bases, and 15 bases lay between the germline ends. This CDR3 region has 15 residues. Germline CDR1 SGHRS, CDR2 YFSETQ. The CDR3 nucleotides are TGCGCCAGCAGCTTGGAGGGGCCCTTTACATATACGCAGTATTTT. Translated, it gives CASSLEGPFTYTQYF. The full variable domain, with the rest looked up from reference TRBV5-1 and TRBJ2-3, is KAGVTQTPRYLIKTRGQQVTLSCSPISGHRSVSWYQQTPGQGLQFLFEYFSETQRNKGNFPGRFSGRQFSNSRSEMNVSTLELGDSALYLCASSLEGPFTYTQYFGPGTRLTVL.

V gene TRBV5-6 combines with J gene TRBJ2-2, with D possibly being TRBD1 (5 bases). The CDR3 covers 14 residues. V dropped 1 base and J dropped 6 bases, with 10 bases sitting between them. Germline V gene lookup returns CDR1 SGHDT and CDR2 YYEEEE. In DNA form, the CDR3 reads TGTGCCAGCAGCTTGTGGGGCCGCGCCGGGGAGCTGTTTTTT. Amino acids: CASSLWGRAGELFF.

The chain employs TRBV9 and TRBJ1-6; unclear D gene. The germline CDR1 and CDR2 sequences are SGDLS and YYNGEE. With 1 base removed from V and 3 bases from J, the gap between germline ends came to 8 bases. CDR3 length: 15 residues. CDR3 sequence (DNA): TGTGCCAGCAGCGTAACCGTAGGCTATAATTCACCCCTCCACTTT. It codes for CASSVTVGYNSPLHF.

The chain recombines TRBV7-3 with TRBJ2-1; the D gene is possibly TRBD1 (6 bases). Germline V gene sequence: CDR1 SGHTA, CDR2 FQGTGA. Trimming took 5 bases from V and 9 from J, leaving 14 bases between them. The CDR3 runs to 13 residues. The CDR3, as DNA: TGTGCCAGCAGCATACTACAGGGAAGTGAGCAGTTCTTC. This codes for CASSILQGSEQFF.

The V gene is TRBV12-5, the J gene TRBJ1-5; tentatively, D is TRBD1 (6 bases). Germline lookup yields CDR1 LGHNT and CDR2 FRNRAP. V lost 3 bases, J lost 7 bases, and 13 bases lay in between. The CDR3 totals 14 residues. CDR3 in amino acids: CASGLETGIQPQHF. As DNA, the CDR3 is TGTGCTAGTGGTTTAGAAACAGGGATCCAGCCCCAGCATTTT.

The chain has TRBV28 and TRBJ1-4, with D tentatively TRBD1 (5 bases). Trimming shortened V by 7 bases and J by 7 bases, and 16 bases separated the two germline ends. The germline CDR1 and CDR2 sequences are MDHEN and SYDVKM. This CDR3 region has 14 residues. The CDR3 region has the DNA TGTGCCAGCACCAACGGGCAGGGAAGTGAAAAACTGTTTTTT. Amino acids: CASTNGQGSEKLFF.